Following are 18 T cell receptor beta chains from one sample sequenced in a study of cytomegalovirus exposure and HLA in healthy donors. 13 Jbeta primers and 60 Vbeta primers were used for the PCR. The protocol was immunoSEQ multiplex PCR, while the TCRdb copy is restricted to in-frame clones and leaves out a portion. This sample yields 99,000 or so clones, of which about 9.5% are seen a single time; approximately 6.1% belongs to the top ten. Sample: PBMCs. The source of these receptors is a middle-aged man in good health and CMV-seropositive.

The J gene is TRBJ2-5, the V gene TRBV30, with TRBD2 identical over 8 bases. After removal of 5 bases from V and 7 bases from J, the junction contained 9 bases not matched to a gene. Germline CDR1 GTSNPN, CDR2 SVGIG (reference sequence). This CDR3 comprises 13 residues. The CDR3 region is CAWGSGTRVTQYF. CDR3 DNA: TGTGCCTGGGGGTCCGGGACTAGGGTGACCCAGTACTTC.

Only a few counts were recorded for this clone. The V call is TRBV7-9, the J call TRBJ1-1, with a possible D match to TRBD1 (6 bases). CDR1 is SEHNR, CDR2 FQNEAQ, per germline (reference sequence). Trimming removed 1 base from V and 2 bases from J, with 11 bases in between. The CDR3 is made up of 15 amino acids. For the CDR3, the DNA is TGTGCCAGCAGCTTAGTGCAGGGGAGTAACACTGAAGCTTTCTTT. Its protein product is CASSLVQGSNTEAFF.

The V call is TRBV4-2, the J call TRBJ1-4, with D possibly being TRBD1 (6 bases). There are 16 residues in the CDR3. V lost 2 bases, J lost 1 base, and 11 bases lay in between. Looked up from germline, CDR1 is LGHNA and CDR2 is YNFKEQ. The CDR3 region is CASSQSQGRTNEKLFF. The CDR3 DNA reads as TGTGCCAGCAGCCAATCTCAGGGGAGAACTAATGAAAAACTGTTTTTT.

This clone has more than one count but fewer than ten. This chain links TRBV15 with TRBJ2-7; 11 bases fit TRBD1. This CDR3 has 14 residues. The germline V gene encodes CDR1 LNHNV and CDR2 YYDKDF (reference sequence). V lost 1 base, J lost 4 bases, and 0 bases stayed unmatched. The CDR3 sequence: CATSRGDRGYEQYF. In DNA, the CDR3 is TGTGCCACCAGCAGAGGGGACAGGGGGTACGAGCAGTACTTC. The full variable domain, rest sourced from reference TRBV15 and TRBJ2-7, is DAMVIQNPRYQVTQFGKPVTLSCSQTLNHNVMYWYQQKSSQAPKLLFHYYDKDFNNEADTPDNFQSRRPNTSFCFLDIRSPGLGDTAMYLCATSRGDRGYEQYFGPGTRLTVT.

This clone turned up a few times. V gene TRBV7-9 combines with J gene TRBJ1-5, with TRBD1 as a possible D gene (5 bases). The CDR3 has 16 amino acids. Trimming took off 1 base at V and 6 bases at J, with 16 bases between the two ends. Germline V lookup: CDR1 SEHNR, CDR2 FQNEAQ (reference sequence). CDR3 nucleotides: TGTGCCAGCAGCTTAGGGCAGCAACGGGGGAGTCAGCCCCAGCATTTT. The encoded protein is CASSLGQQRGSQPQHF. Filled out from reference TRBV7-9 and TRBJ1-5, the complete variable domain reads DTGVSQNPRHKITKRGQNVTFRCDPISEHNRLYWYRQTLGQGPEFLTYFQNEAQLEKSRLLSDRFSAERPKGSFSTLEIQRTEQGDSAMYLCASSLGQQRGSQPQHFGDGTRLSIL.

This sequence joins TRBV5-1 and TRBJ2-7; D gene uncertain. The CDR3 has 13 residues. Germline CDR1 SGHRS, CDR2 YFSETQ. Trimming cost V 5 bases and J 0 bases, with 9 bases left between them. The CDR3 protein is CASRGYSSYEQYF. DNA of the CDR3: TGCGCCAGCAGAGGCTACAGCTCCTACGAGCAGTACTTC. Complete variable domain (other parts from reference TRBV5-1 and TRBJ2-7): KAGVTQTPRYLIKTRGQQVTLSCSPISGHRSVSWYQQTPGQGLQFLFEYFSETQRNKGNFPGRFSGRQFSNSRSEMNVSTLELGDSALYLCASRGYSSYEQYFGPGTRLTVT.

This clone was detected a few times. CDR3 region: CASSLNTGELFF. In DNA, the CDR3 is TGTGCCAGCAGTCTTAACACCGGGGAGCTGTTTTTT. This sequence joins TRBV28 and TRBJ2-2; no definite D call. Trimming left V 5 bases short and J 2 bases short, with 3 bases between. The CDR3 length is 12 residues. CDR1 is MDHEN, CDR2 SYDVKM, per germline. Drawing the rest from reference TRBV28 and TRBJ2-2, the complete variable domain is DVKVTQSSRYLVKRTGEKVFLECVQDMDHENMFWYRQDPGLGLRLIYFSYDVKMKEKGDIPEGYSVSREKKERFSLILESASTNQTSMYLCASSLNTGELFFGEGSRLTVL.

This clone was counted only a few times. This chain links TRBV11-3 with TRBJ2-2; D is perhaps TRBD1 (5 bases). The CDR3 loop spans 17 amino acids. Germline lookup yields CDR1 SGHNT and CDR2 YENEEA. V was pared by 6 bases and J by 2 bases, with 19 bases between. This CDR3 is CASSPGKGVLNTGELFF. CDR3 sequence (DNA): TGTGCCAGCAGTCCAGGGAAAGGGGTTTTAAACACCGGGGAGCTGTTTTTT.

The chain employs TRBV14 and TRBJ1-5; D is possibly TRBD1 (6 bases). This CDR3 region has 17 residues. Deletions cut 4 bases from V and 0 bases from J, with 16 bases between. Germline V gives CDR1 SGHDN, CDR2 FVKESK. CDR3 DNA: TGTGCCAGCAGCCCCCTTGGGGGCTTTTTTAGCAATCAGCCCCAGCATTTT. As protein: CASSPLGGFFSNQPQHF.

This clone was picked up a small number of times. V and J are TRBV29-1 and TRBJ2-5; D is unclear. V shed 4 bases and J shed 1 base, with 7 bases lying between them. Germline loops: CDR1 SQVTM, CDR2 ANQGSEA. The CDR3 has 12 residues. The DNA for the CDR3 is TGCAGCGTTGGGGCGTCCCAAGAGACCCAGTACTTC. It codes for CSVGASQETQYF.

The CDR3 DNA follows: TGTGCCAGCACCCCTCGGACAGCTAGGGCAGATACGCAGTATTTT. Residues: CASTPRTARADTQYF. This chain connects TRBV6-5 to TRBJ2-3; possibly TRBD1 for D (6 bases). The CDR3 has 15 residues. V lost 7 bases to trimming and J lost 4 bases, with 18 bases between them. Germline V lookup: CDR1 MNHEY, CDR2 SVGAGI.

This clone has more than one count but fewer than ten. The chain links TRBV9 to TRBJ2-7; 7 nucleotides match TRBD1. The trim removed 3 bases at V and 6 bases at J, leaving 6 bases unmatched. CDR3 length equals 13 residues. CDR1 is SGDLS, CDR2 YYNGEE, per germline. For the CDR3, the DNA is TGTGCCAGCAGCGGACAGGGTTGGGGCGAGCAGTACTTC. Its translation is CASSGQGWGEQYF.

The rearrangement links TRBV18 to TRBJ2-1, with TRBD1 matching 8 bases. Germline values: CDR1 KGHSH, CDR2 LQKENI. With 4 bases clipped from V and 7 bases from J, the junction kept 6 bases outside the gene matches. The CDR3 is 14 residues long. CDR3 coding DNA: TGTGCCAGCTCACGACTGACAGGGGAAAATGAGCAGTTCTTC. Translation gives CASSRLTGENEQFF.

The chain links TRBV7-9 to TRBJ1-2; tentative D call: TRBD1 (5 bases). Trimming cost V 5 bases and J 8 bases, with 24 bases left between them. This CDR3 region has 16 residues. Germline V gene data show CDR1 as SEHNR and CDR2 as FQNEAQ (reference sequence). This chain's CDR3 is CASSPPLLGPSVGYTF. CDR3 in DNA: TGTGCCAGCAGCCCCCCCCTTCTGGGGCCCTCGGTGGGCTACACCTTC. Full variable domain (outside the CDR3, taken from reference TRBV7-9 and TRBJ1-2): DTGVSQNPRHKITKRGQNVTFRCDPISEHNRLYWYRQTLGQGPEFLTYFQNEAQLEKSRLLSDRFSAERPKGSFSTLEIQRTEQGDSAMYLCASSPPLLGPSVGYTFGSGTRLTVV.

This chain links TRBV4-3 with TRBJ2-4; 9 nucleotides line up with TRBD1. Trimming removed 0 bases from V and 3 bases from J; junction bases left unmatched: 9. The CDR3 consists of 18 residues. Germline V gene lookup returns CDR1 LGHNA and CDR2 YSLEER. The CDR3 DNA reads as TGCGCCAGCAGCCAAGATCGCTTACAGGGGGCGATCAAAAACATTCAGTACTTC. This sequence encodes CASSQDRLQGAIKNIQYF.

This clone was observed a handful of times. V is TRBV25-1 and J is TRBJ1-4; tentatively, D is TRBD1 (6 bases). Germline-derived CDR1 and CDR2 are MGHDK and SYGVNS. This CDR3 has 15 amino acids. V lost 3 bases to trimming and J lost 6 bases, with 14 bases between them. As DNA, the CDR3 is TGTGCCAGCAGTGACCAACAGGGTATGGATGAAAAACTGTTTTTT. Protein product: CASSDQQGMDEKLFF.

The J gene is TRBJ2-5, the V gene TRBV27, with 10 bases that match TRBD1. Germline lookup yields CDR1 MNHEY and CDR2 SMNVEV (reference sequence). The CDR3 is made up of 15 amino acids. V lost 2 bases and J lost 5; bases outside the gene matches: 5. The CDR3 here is CASSLRGQGLETQYF. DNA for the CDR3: TGTGCCAGCAGTTTAAGGGGACAGGGGCTGGAGACCCAGTACTTC.

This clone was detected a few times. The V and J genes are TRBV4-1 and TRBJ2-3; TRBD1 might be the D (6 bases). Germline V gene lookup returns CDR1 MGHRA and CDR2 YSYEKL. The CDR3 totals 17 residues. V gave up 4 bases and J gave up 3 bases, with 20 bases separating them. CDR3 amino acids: CASSRLGVERGTDTQYF. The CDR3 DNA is TGCGCCAGCAGCCGACTTGGAGTCGAAAGGGGGACAGATACGCAGTATTTT.